A single sample is the source of the 26 T cell receptor beta chains below, sequenced in a study of cytomegalovirus exposure and HLA in healthy donors. Libraries were prepared by immunoSEQ multiplex PCR; TCRdb keeps only in-frame clonotypes and omits some of them. The table lists about 360,000 clones, roughly 90% of them singletons. Sequenced: PBMCs. Receptors originate from a woman aged 18-29 years in good health and CMV-seronegative.

This clone was counted a single time. The chain employs TRBV6-5 and TRBJ1-3; possible D gene TRBD1, 6 bases. CDR1 is MNHEY and CDR2 is SVGAGI in the germline V gene. The CDR3 is made up of 14 amino acids. The ends were cut back, 2 bases at V and 4 bases at J, with 9 bases in the middle. CDR3 region: CASSYDGQGNTIYF. CDR3 in DNA: TGTGCCAGCAGTTACGACGGACAGGGAAACACCATATATTTT.

The chain carries TRBV10-1 and TRBJ2-7; 9 bases map to TRBD1. Germline assignment: CDR1 WNHNN and CDR2 SYGVQD (reference sequence). The CDR3 sequence is 14 residues long. V gave up 5 bases and J gave up 4 bases; unmatched junction bases: 6. The CDR3, as DNA: TGCGCCAGCAGTCAAATGACAGGGGGATACGAGCAGTACTTC. Translation: CASSQMTGGYEQYF.

The CDR3 spells CASSEGEADTQYF. The CDR3 coding sequence is TGTGCCAGCAGTGAGGGGGAGGCCGATACGCAGTATTTT. The rearrangement joins TRBV6-4 to TRBJ2-3, with D tentatively TRBD2 (6 bases). This CDR3 contains 13 residues. Germline-derived CDR1 and CDR2 are MRHNA and SNTAGT. V lost 3 bases and J 6 bases, leaving 10 bases between the germline ends.

The chain links TRBV9 to TRBJ2-7, with TRBD1 matching 8 bases. The CDR3 is 14 residues long. The germline V gene has CDR1 SGDLS and CDR2 YYNGEE. The J segment lost 4 bases and the V segment lost 4 bases, leaving 7 bases of the junction unmatched. The chain's CDR3 is CASSPATGEYEQYF. The CDR3 region has the DNA TGTGCCAGCAGCCCCGCGACAGGGGAATACGAGCAGTACTTC. The full variable domain, completed using reference TRBV9 and TRBJ2-7, is DSGVTQTPKHLITATGQRVTLRCSPRSGDLSVYWYQQSLDQGLQFLIQYYNGEERAKGNILERFSAQQFPDLHSELNLSSLELGDSALYFCASSPATGEYEQYFGPGTRLTVT.

The J gene is TRBJ2-2, the V gene TRBV6-4, with 11 nucleotides matching TRBD1. CDR1 MRHNA and CDR2 SNTAGT come from the germline V gene. V lost 7 bases and J lost 5; bases outside the gene matches: 6. The CDR3 is 15 amino acids. The CDR3 nucleotides read TGTGCCAGCACCCCCGGGACAGGGGGAACCGGGGAGCTGTTTTTT. It is translated as CASTPGTGGTGELFF.

This clone came up once. The rearrangement uses TRBV7-8 and TRBJ2-6, with D possibly being TRBD1 (5 bases). The V gene's germline CDR1 is SGHVS and CDR2 FQNEAQ. The CDR3 has 19 residues. V lost 1 base to trimming and J lost 0 bases, with 16 bases between them. For the CDR3, the DNA is TGTGCCAGCAGCTTAGATCGGCAGGGAAAAAGCTCTGGGGCCAACGTCCTGACTTTC. It specifies CASSLDRQGKSSGANVLTF.

V is TRBV10-3 and J is TRBJ2-7, with 10 bases matching TRBD2. CDR3 size: 15 residues. Trimming cost V 8 bases and J 0 bases; bases outside gene matches: 7. The V gene's germline CDR1 is ENHRY and CDR2 SYGVKD. The CDR3 DNA reads TGTGCCATCCATTCCGGGACTAGCGCCTCCTACGAGCAGTACTTC. Protein sequence: CAIHSGTSASYEQYF.

V and J are TRBV7-9 and TRBJ2-7, with TRBD1 as a possible D gene (6 bases). V dropped 4 bases and J dropped 2 bases, with 15 bases sitting between them. Germline V gives CDR1 SEHNR, CDR2 FQNEAQ (reference sequence). The CDR3 length is 15 residues. Written as DNA, the CDR3 is TGTGCCAGCAGCTCACCCGGGACATACACCTACGAGCAGTACTTC. Its protein is CASSSPGTYTYEQYF.

This clone was observed a single time. V usage is TRBV6-1 and J usage is TRBJ2-1; 8 bases are a match to TRBD2. After removal of 2 bases from V and 8 bases from J, the junction contained 14 bases not matched to a gene. The CDR3 spans 17 residues. In germline, CDR1 is MNHNS, CDR2 SASEGT. CDR3: CASSERVAGSLFDEQFF. The CDR3 bases are TGTGCCAGCAGTGAACGAGTAGCGGGATCTTTATTCGATGAGCAGTTCTTC.

The rearrangement links TRBV6-5 to TRBJ2-7, with D perhaps TRBD2 (5 bases). CDR3 size: 13 residues. Germline CDR1 is MNHEY and CDR2 is SVGAGI. The V end was cut by 2 bases, the J end by 3 bases, with 8 bases between. CDR3 bases: TGTGCCAGCAGTTACCGGGGAGACTACGAGCAGTACTTC. The encoded protein is CASSYRGDYEQYF.

This clone was detected once. This sequence joins TRBV2 and TRBJ2-5; unclear D gene. The CDR3 is made up of 13 amino acids. Germline V CDR1 and CDR2: SNHLY, FYNNEI. Trimming cost V 7 bases and J 1 base, with 10 bases left between them. The CDR3 is CASKAGRQETQYF. The CDR3 DNA follows: TGTGCCAGCAAGGCAGGCCGCCAAGAGACCCAGTACTTC.

Comments on this clone: The identical CDR3 is also encoded by other nucleotide sequences in the sample. V is TRBV5-1 and J is TRBJ2-2; 10 nucleotides align to TRBD2. Per the germline V gene, CDR1 is SGHRS and CDR2 is YFSETQ. CDR3 length: 16 amino acids. Trimming removed 4 bases from V and 2 bases from J; junction bases left unmatched: 5. DNA of the CDR3: TGCGCCAGCAGCCCCACTAGCGGGGTAAACACCGGGGAGCTGTTTTTT. Amino acids: CASSPTSGVNTGELFF.

CDR3 protein: CASSLTPLGQGATDTQYF. CDR3 DNA: TGTGCCAGCAGCTTAACTCCACTCGGACAGGGGGCCACAGATACGCAGTATTTT. The V gene is TRBV11-2, the J gene TRBJ2-3; TRBD1 matches at 11 bases. The CDR3 is 18 residues long. Trimming cost V 2 bases and J 2 bases; bases outside gene matches: 9. Germline V CDR1 and CDR2: SGHAT, FQNNGV.

This clone was observed a handful of times. CDR3 in DNA: TGTGCCAGTAGTAAGCGGGGACAACGTCGAAACACCATATATTTT. It is translated as CASSKRGQRRNTIYF. The chain couples TRBV19 to TRBJ1-3; D is perhaps TRBD1 (6 bases). The V and J ends lost 4 bases and 5 bases respectively, with 15 bases between them. The CDR3 extends over 15 amino acids. Germline V gene lookup returns CDR1 LNHDA and CDR2 SQIVND (reference sequence).

This chain links TRBV2 with TRBJ2-7; the D is unclear. This CDR3 has 15 amino acids. CDR1 and CDR2 from the germline V gene are SNHLY and FYNNEI. Trimming took 0 bases from V and 3 from J, leaving 12 bases between them. The CDR3 loop reads CASSEAQSEYYEQYF. DNA for the CDR3: TGTGCCAGCAGTGAAGCGCAGTCCGAATACTACGAGCAGTACTTC. Together with reference TRBV2 and TRBJ2-7, the CDR3 gives the full variable domain: EPEVTQTPSHQVTQMGQEVILRCVPISNHLYFYWYRQILGQKVEFLVSFYNNEISEKSEIFDDQFSVERPDGSNFTLKIRSTKLEDSAMYFCASSEAQSEYYEQYFGPGTRLTVT.

V usage is TRBV6-6 and J usage is TRBJ1-4; perhaps TRBD1 as D (5 bases). V was shortened by 4 bases and J by 7 bases, with 16 bases between the two germline ends. Germline V CDR1 and CDR2: MNHNY, SVGAGI (reference sequence). This CDR3 has 15 residues. CDR3 sequence: CASSSQSPGGEKLFF. The CDR3 DNA reads TGTGCCAGCAGTTCTCAGTCTCCGGGGGGTGAAAAACTGTTTTTT.

The chain recombines TRBV11-2 with TRBJ1-5; 7 bases align to TRBD1. The CDR3 extends over 14 amino acids. V shed 5 bases and J 6 bases; nucleotides not matched to a gene: 7. Germline V gene data show CDR1 as SGHAT and CDR2 as FQNNGV. The CDR3 DNA follows: TGTGCCAGCAGCCATGGCAGGGGGAGTCAGCCCCAGCATTTT. Translating it yields CASSHGRGSQPQHF. The full variable domain, its missing parts supplied by reference TRBV11-2 and TRBJ1-5, is EAGVAQSPRYKIIEKRQSVAFWCNPISGHATLYWYQQILGQGPKLLIQFQNNGVVDDSQLPKDRFSAERLKGVDSTLKIQPAKLEDSAVYLCASSHGRGSQPQHFGDGTRLSIL.

The rearrangement uses TRBV7-2 and TRBJ2-2, with 11 bases identical to TRBD2. After removal of 3 bases from V and 6 bases from J, the junction contained 6 bases not matched to a gene. Germline CDR1 is SGHTA and CDR2 is FQGNSA. This CDR3 region has 16 residues. The CDR3 protein is CASSLRLAGLAGELFF. The CDR3 DNA reads TGTGCCAGCAGCTTGCGACTAGCGGGATTGGCCGGGGAGCTGTTTTTT.

This clone was detected only once. This chain uses TRBV2 with TRBJ1-4; 9 bases fit TRBD1. CDR3 size: 13 residues. The V gene end was trimmed by 8 bases and the J gene end by 7 bases; junction bases not matched to a gene: 5. Germline values: CDR1 SNHLY, CDR2 FYNNEI. In DNA form, the CDR3 reads TGTGCCAGCTCTTGGACAGGGGTTGAAAAACTGTTTTTT. This encodes CASSWTGVEKLFF.

The chain couples TRBV9 to TRBJ1-3, with D unclear. Trimming removed 5 bases from V and 2 bases from J, with 11 bases in between. The CDR3 is 14 amino acids. The germline V gene has CDR1 SGDLS and CDR2 YYNGEE. CDR3: CASSSLPAGNTIYF. The CDR3 region has the DNA TGTGCCAGCAGTAGCTTGCCCGCTGGAAACACCATATATTTT.

This sequence joins TRBV27 and TRBJ2-3; 12 positions match TRBD2. Germline V lookup: CDR1 MNHEY, CDR2 SMNVEV (reference sequence). Trimming at V came to 4 bases and at J to 4 bases, leaving 6 bases not matched to a gene. This CDR3 is 16 amino acids long. This CDR3 reads CASSWTSGATPDTQYF. The CDR3 region has the DNA TGTGCCAGCAGTTGGACTAGCGGGGCGACGCCAGATACGCAGTATTTT.

Worth noting for this clone: Other nucleotide sequences in the sample specify the same CDR3. The V gene is TRBV9, the J gene TRBJ2-1; TRBD2 agrees at 12 bases. This CDR3 region has 14 residues. Germline loops: CDR1 SGDLS, CDR2 YYNGEE. V gave up 0 bases and J gave up 8 bases; unmatched junction bases: 0. This CDR3 reads CASSVGLAGDEQFF. CDR3 coding DNA: TGTGCCAGCAGCGTAGGACTAGCGGGAGATGAGCAGTTCTTC.

The V and J genes are TRBV29-1 and TRBJ2-1; 11 nucleotides line up with TRBD2. Germline CDR1 is SQVTM and CDR2 is ANQGSEA. The CDR3 runs to 16 residues. The J segment lost 5 bases and the V segment lost 5 bases, leaving 11 bases of the junction unmatched. The chain's CDR3 is CSVQRRGLAANNEQFF. The CDR3 bases are TGCAGCGTTCAAAGGCGGGGACTAGCGGCCAACAATGAGCAGTTCTTC.

The chain recombines TRBV28 with TRBJ2-6; 8 bases fit TRBD1. Germline assignment: CDR1 MDHEN and CDR2 SYDVKM. The CDR3 runs 15 residues. Unmatched junction bases numbered 7, after V lost 8 bases and J lost 4 bases. CDR3 in amino acids: CASYQGAPGANVLTF. CDR3 coding DNA: TGTGCCAGCTACCAGGGGGCGCCCGGGGCCAACGTCCTGACTTTC.

This chain uses TRBV7-9 with TRBJ2-2; TRBD2 aligns across 9 bases. CDR1 and CDR2 from the germline V gene are SEHNR and FQNEAQ (reference sequence). The CDR3 totals 19 residues. V shed 1 base and J 4 bases; nucleotides not matched to a gene: 13. CDR3 in DNA: TGTGCCAGCAGCTTAGTTTGGCGGGAGGGCCGATATGTCACCGGGGAGCTGTTTTTT. Protein sequence: CASSLVWREGRYVTGELFF.

Only one count was recorded for this clone. The DNA for the CDR3 is TGTGCCAGCTCACCTGGACAGGGTGATAGTCAGCCCCAGCATTTT. Translated, it gives CASSPGQGDSQPQHF. V gene TRBV18 combines with J gene TRBJ1-5; TRBD1 aligns across 8 bases. The V and J ends lost 3 bases and 6 bases, in that order; junction bases with no gene match: 7. CDR1 KGHSH and CDR2 LQKENI come from the germline V gene. The CDR3 is 15 amino acids.